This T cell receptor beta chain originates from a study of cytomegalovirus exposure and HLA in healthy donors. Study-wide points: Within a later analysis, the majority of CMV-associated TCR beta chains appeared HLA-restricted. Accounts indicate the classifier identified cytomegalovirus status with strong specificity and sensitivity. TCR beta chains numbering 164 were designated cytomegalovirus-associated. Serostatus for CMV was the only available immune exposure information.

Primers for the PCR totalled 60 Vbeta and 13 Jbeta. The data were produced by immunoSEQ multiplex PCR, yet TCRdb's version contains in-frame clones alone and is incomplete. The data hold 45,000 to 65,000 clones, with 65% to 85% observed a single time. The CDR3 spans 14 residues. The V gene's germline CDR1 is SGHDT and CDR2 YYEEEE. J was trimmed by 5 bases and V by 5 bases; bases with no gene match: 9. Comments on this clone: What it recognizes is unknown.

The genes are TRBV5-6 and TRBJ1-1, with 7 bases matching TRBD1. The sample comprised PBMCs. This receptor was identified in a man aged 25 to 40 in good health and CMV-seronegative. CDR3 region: CASSRTGVGTEAFF. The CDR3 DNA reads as TGTGCCAGCAGTCGTACAGGGGTCGGGACTGAAGCTTTCTTT.